This T cell receptor (beta chain) was obtained from a study of metastatic and nonmetastatic thyroid tumors. Study details: Comparative analysis of repertoires was undertaken across blood and tumor or nodule tissue obtained from malignant and benign thyroid patients. Study-level points and caveats: It was reported that TCR beta diversity was significantly higher in malignant thyroid tumors than benign nodules, in blood and tumor.

Original handling: Building a distant-metastasis classifier for papillary thyroid cancer drew on CDR3 differences across clinicopathological groups. TCRdb reprocessed the PCR reads using MiXCR. These V and J calls rely on TCRdb rather than the paper's analysis. The data contain 30,000 to 40,000 clones, 35% to 45% of them singletons. Comment on this clone: Its antigen is not known.

Each patient went into thyroid surgery without having received any treatment. The receptor was derived from a female donor with papillary thyroid cancer or a benign thyroid nodule (not recorded which). Some clones in this sample may be carry-over from other donors' samples. The sequenced material came from tumor tissue.

For the CDR3, the DNA is TGTGCCAGCAGGTACAGGGCCATGAACACTGAAGCTTTCTTT. Its translation: CASRYRAMNTEAFF. This chain connects TRBV6-2 or TRBV6-3 to TRBJ1-1, with D perhaps TRBD1 (6 bases). The V end was cut by 6 bases, the J end by 0 bases, with 11 bases between. The CDR3 spans 14 residues. The germline V gene encodes CDR1 MNHEY and CDR2 SVGEGT.